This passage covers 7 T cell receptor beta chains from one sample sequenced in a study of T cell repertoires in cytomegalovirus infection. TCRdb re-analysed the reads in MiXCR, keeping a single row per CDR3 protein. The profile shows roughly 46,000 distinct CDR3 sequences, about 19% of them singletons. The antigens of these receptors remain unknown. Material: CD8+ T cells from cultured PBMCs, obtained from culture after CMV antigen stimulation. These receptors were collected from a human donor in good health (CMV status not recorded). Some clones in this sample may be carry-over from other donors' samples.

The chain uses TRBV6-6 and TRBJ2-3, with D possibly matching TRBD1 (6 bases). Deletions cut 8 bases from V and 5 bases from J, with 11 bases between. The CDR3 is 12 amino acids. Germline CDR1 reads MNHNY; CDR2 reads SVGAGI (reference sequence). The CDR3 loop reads CASREGGDTQYF. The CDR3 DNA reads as TGTGCCAGCCGAGAAGGGGGAGATACGCAGTATTTT.

CDR3 sequence (DNA): TGTGCCAGCGGAGGCCTAGCGGGGGGGCTTTCGGGCGAGCAGTACTTC. This sequence encodes CASGGLAGGLSGEQYF. This chain connects TRBV12-3 or TRBV12-4 to TRBJ2-7; 12 bases agree with TRBD2. After removal of 8 bases from V and 6 bases from J, the junction contained 14 bases not matched to a gene. There are 16 residues in the CDR3.

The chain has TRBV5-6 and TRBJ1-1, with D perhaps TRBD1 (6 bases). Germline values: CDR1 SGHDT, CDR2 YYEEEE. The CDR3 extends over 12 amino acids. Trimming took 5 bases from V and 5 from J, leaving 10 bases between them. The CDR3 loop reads CASSAGDTEAFF. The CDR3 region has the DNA TGTGCCAGCAGTGCAGGGGATACTGAAGCTTTCTTT.

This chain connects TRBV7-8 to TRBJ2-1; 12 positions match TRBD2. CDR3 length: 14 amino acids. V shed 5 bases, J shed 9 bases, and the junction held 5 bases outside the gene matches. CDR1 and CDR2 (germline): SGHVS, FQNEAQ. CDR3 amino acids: CASSASGGAGEQFF. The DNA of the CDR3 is TGTGCCAGCAGCGCTAGCGGGGGGGCCGGTGAGCAGTTCTTC.

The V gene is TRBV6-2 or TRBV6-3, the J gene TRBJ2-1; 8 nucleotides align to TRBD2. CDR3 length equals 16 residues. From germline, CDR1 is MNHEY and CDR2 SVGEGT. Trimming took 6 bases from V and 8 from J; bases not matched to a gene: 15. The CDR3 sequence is CASRPDVFGGAHEQFF. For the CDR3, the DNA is TGTGCCAGCAGACCCGACGTTTTCGGGGGGGCCCATGAGCAGTTCTTC.

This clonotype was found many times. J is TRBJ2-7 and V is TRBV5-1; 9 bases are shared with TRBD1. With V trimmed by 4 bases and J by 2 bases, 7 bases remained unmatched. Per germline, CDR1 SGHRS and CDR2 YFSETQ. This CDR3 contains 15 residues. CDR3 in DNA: TGCGCCAGCAGCACCGGACAGGGGATGACCTACGAGCAGTACTTC. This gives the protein CASSTGQGMTYEQYF.

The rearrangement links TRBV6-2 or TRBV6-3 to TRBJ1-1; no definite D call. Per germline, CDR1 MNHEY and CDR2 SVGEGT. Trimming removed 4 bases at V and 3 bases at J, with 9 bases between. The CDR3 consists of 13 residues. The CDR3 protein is CASSSGTYTEAFF. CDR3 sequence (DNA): TGTGCCAGCAGTTCAGGTACTTACACTGAAGCTTTCTTT.